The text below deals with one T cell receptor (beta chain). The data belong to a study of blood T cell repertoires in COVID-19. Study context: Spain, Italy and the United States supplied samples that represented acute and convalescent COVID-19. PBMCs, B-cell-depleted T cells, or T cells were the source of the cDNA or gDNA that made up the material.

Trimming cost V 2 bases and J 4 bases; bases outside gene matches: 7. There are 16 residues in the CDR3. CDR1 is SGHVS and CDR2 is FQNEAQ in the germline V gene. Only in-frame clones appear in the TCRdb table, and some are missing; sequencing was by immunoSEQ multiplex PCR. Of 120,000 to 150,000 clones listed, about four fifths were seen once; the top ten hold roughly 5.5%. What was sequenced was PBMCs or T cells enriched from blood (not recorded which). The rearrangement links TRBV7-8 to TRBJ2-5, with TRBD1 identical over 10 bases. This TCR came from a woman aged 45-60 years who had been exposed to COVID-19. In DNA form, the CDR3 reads TGTGCCAGCAGCTTATTTGGAGGACAGGGGGGAGAGACCCAGTACTTC. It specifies CASSLFGGQGGETQYF.